Listed below are T cell receptor beta chains from one sample, sequenced in a study of T cell changes during pregnancy in multiple sclerosis. Measured with immunoSEQ multiplex PCR; TCRdb has only the in-frame clones, and not every one. This sample has around 47,000 clones, with approximately 96% found just once. The material was peripheral blood, obtained in the second trimester of pregnancy. Receptor source: a female donor with multiple sclerosis, enrolled in a pregnancy study. The CDR3 runs from the conserved cysteine through the conserved F or W. Each record gives: V gene, J gene, clone size, CDR3 protein. Some rows mark clone size as missing; the rest say once, few, many or name a class of expanded clone.

>TRBV28|TRBJ2-7|.
CASRPSGGKSWEQYF
>TRBV19|TRBJ2-3|.
CASIGQGPDTQYF
>TRBV27|TRBJ2-5|.
CASSLRPSRQETQYF
>TRBV11-2|TRBJ2-2|.
CASSLLLAGVLTGELFF
>TRBV28|TRBJ1-1|.
CASSLGSQAGAEAFF
>TRBV6-1|TRBJ1-2|.
CASSEVTDSFYGYTF
>TRBV7-8|TRBJ2-2|.
CASSPTGLAYTGELFF
>TRBV5-1|TRBJ2-3|.
CATSSGASTDTQYF
>TRBV27|.|once
CASSWREGSVEQYF
>TRBV30|TRBJ1-5|once
CAWSLQGDQPQHF
>TRBV6-5|TRBJ1-5|once
CATQGHQPQHF
>TRBV30|TRBJ2-1|.
CAWNGGRRGSSYNEQFF
>TRBV7-8|TRBJ1-5|.
CASRREPNQPQHF
>TRBV6-6|TRBJ2-2|.
CASTGQSLTGELFF
>TRBV4-1|TRBJ2-1|once
CASSQEPTGGFNEQFF
>TRBV7-2|TRBJ2-1|.
CASSLARSPRGNEQFF
>TRBV6-5|TRBJ1-2|.
CASSYSPGQVNYGYTF
>TRBV9|TRBJ1-4|.
CASSVGEAATNEKLFF
>TRBV4-1|TRBJ1-1|.
CASSPGGLRSGVINEAFF
>TRBV6-1|TRBJ2-7|once
CASSGGAGEGYEQYF
>TRBV5-5|TRBJ2-7|.
CASSLRQGNYEQYF
>TRBV2|TRBJ2-3|.
CASSVRGGTQYF
>TRBV18|TRBJ2-7|.
CASSLTGQKAYEQYF
>TRBV28|TRBJ2-1|once
CASSPGGALYNEQFF
>TRBV7-2|TRBJ2-7|.
CASSWGRGYEQYF
>TRBV19|TRBJ2-1|.
CASSIGQNSYNEQFF
>TRBV9|TRBJ1-1|.
CASSAPLGQGNTEAFF
>TRBV2|TRBJ1-5|.
CASSGTGGHQPQHF
>TRBV2|TRBJ2-7|.
CASSERGSPSLYEQYF
>TRBV6-1|TRBJ2-3|.
CASSAPGTRSTDTQYF
>TRBV4-1|TRBJ2-2|.
CASSPPRTVSGELFF